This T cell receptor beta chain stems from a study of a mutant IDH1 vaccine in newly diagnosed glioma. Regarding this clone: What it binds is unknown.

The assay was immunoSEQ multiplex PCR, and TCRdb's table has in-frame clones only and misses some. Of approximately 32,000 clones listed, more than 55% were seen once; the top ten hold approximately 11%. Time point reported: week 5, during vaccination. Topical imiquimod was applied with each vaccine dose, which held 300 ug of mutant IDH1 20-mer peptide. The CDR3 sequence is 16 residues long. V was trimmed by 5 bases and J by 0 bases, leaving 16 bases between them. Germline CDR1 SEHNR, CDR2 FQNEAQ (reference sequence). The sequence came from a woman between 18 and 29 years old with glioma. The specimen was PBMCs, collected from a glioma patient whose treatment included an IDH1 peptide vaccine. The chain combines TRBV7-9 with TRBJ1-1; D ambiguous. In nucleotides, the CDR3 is TGTGCCAGCAGCAACAAGAGGACGACCATGAACACTGAAGCTTTCTTT. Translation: CASSNKRTTMNTEAFF. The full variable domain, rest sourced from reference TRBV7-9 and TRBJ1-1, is DTGVSQNPRHKITKRGQNVTFRCDPISEHNRLYWYRQTLGQGPEFLTYFQNEAQLEKSRLLSDRFSAERPKGSFSTLEIQRTEQGDSAMYLCASSNKRTTMNTEAFFGQGTRLTVV.